These 23 T cell receptor beta chains came from one sample sequenced in a study of T cells in Graves' hyperthyroidism and ophthalmopathy. The TCR beta CDR3 regions underwent amplification using RNA transcripts as the source. The HTBI primer set drove a first-round RT-PCR of the TCR CDR3. From the multiplex PCR reads, TCRdb called clonotypes with MiXCR, one entry per CDR3 protein. The sample shows around 500,000 distinct CDR3 sequences, approximately 23% of them seen only once. The specimen sequenced was blood. The receptors here all came from a woman aged 70 to 79 with Graves' ophthalmopathy.

This clonotype came up a few times. The V and J genes are TRBV7-9 and TRBJ1-4, with TRBD1 matching over 7 bases. The CDR3 sequence is 14 residues long. From germline, CDR1 is SEHNR and CDR2 FQNEAQ (reference sequence). Trimming at V came to 7 bases and at J to 4 bases, leaving 6 bases not matched to a gene. The chain's CDR3 is CASIQGTDNEKLFF. DNA for the CDR3: TGTGCCAGCATTCAGGGGACAGATAATGAAAAACTGTTTTTT. Supplemented by reference TRBV7-9 and TRBJ1-4, the full variable domain reads DTGVSQNPRHKITKRGQNVTFRCDPISEHNRLYWYRQTLGQGPEFLTYFQNEAQLEKSRLLSDRFSAERPKGSFSTLEIQRTEQGDSAMYLCASIQGTDNEKLFFGSGTQLSVL.

The chain links TRBV11-3 to TRBJ2-7; D may be TRBD1 (6 bases). CDR1 is SGHNT, CDR2 YENEEA, per germline. The V end lost 2 bases, the J end lost 7 bases, and 12 bases lay between the germline ends. CDR3 size: 13 residues. The CDR3 loop reads CASSLRDQGEQYF. In DNA form, the CDR3 reads TGTGCCAGCAGCTTACGGGACCAGGGGGAGCAGTACTTC.

A note on this clonotype: A much larger clone is a single base away; this may be a read error. The CDR3: CASRKGGSNTEALF. CDR3 coding DNA: TGTGCCAGCAGGAAGGGGGGATCGAACACTGAAGCTCTCTTT. The J gene is TRBJ1-1, the V gene TRBV2, with D perhaps TRBD1 (6 bases). The germline gives CDR1 SNHLY, CDR2 FYNNEI. This CDR3 region has 14 residues.

A few counts support this clonotype. This sequence joins TRBV30 and TRBJ2-2; D perhaps matches TRBD1 (5 bases). The CDR3 spans 15 residues. V was cut by 0 bases and J by 3 bases, with 11 bases left in between. Germline CDR1 reads GTSNPN; CDR2 reads SVGIG (reference sequence). CDR3 loop: CAWSVPGLDTGELFF. The CDR3 DNA sequence: TGTGCCTGGAGTGTACCAGGGTTGGACACCGGGGAGCTGTTTTTT.

This clonotype was observed at least ten times. This rearrangement joins TRBV28 to TRBJ1-2; D not resolved. The CDR3 is made up of 15 amino acids. Germline V gene lookup returns CDR1 MDHEN and CDR2 SYDVKM. V was clipped by 3 bases and J by 1 base, with 12 bases between them. CDR3 nucleotide sequence: TGTGCCAGCAGTTTCGAAGGGCGGAATAACTATGGCTACACCTTC. It translates to CASSFEGRNNYGYTF.

This clonotype was picked up a small number of times. This chain links TRBV7-3 with TRBJ2-2; 12 nucleotides line up with TRBD2. The V and J ends lost 3 bases and 3 bases, in that order; junction bases with no gene match: 8. The CDR3 length is 18 residues. Germline V lookup: CDR1 SGHTA, CDR2 FQGTGA. CDR3 sequence: CASSFLPSGRADTGELFF. As DNA, the CDR3 is TGTGCCAGCAGCTTCCTCCCTAGCGGGAGGGCCGACACCGGGGAGCTGTTTTTT.

The chain has TRBV5-4 and TRBJ1-1, with D uncertain. With 1 base removed from V and 0 bases from J, the gap between germline ends came to 13 bases. Germline CDR1 SGHNT, CDR2 YYREEE (reference sequence). There are 16 residues in the CDR3. This CDR3 is CASSLMGSLMNTEAFF. The DNA for the CDR3 is TGTGCCAGCAGCTTGATGGGCAGCTTGATGAACACTGAAGCTTTCTTT.

In this sample, this clonotype turned up a few times. The chain joins TRBV19 to TRBJ2-1; 7 bases agree with TRBD2. Germline V lookup: CDR1 LNHDA, CDR2 SQIVND (reference sequence). The CDR3 covers 14 residues. Trimming removed 7 bases from V and 4 bases from J; junction bases left unmatched: 7. Here the CDR3 DNA reads TGTGCCAGTAAAGAGACTAGCTGGTACAATGAGCAGTTCTTC. Protein product: CASKETSWYNEQFF.

This chain links TRBV15 with TRBJ2-2, with D possibly TRBD2 on 5 matching bases. Trimming cost V 0 bases and J 1 base, with 9 bases left between them. The CDR3 totals 16 residues. Germline values: CDR1 LNHNV, CDR2 YYDKDF (reference sequence). The CDR3 here is CATSRDLSGNTGELFF. In DNA, the CDR3 is TGTGCCACCAGCAGAGATTTAAGCGGGAACACCGGGGAGCTGTTTTTT.

The chain is built from TRBV20-1 and TRBJ2-2, with D possibly matching TRBD1 (5 bases). Germline V CDR1 and CDR2: DFQATT, SNEGSKA (reference sequence). The CDR3 runs 17 residues. Between the trimmed V and J ends, which lost 2 bases and 2 bases, there was a span of 18 bases. The CDR3 region is CSARTAGRNTNTGELFF. The CDR3 nucleotides are TGCAGTGCTAGAACGGCAGGGCGTAATACAAACACCGGGGAGCTGTTTTTT.

The chain joins TRBV15 to TRBJ2-1; no reliable D call. V lost 8 bases and J 3 bases, leaving 14 bases between the germline ends. Germline-derived CDR1 and CDR2 are LNHNV and YYDKDF (reference sequence). The CDR3 consists of 14 residues. The CDR3 nucleotides are TGTGCCACCGGCGTCTTAGCTAACTACAATGAGCAGTTCTTC. It encodes CATGVLANYNEQFF.

The V and J genes are TRBV4-1 and TRBJ2-5; 7 bases align to TRBD1. In germline, CDR1 is MGHRA, CDR2 YSYEKL. CDR3 length: 13 residues. V shed 7 bases, J shed 4 bases, and the junction held 6 bases outside the gene matches. The CDR3 sequence is CASTGDSRETQYF. In DNA form, the CDR3 reads TGCGCCAGCACCGGGGACAGTCGAGAGACCCAGTACTTC.

The rearrangement joins TRBV18 to TRBJ2-1; D not certain. CDR1 KGHSH and CDR2 LQKENI come from the germline V gene. This CDR3 region has 16 residues. The V gene lost 1 base and the J gene lost 2 bases, with 12 bases spanning the gap. The CDR3 here is CASSPLGPGTYNEQFF. The CDR3 DNA follows: TGTGCCAGCTCACCACTCGGGCCCGGAACCTACAATGAGCAGTTCTTC.

This clonotype has a handful of counts. The V gene is TRBV6-1, the J gene TRBJ1-4; D is unclear. The CDR3 has 18 residues. V dropped 2 bases and J dropped 0 bases, with 16 bases sitting between them. Per the germline V gene, CDR1 is MNHNS and CDR2 is SASEGT. As DNA, the CDR3 is TGTGCCAGCAGTGAATCCCCGCGAAATAGCGCAACTAATGAAAAACTGTTTTTT. Amino acid sequence: CASSESPRNSATNEKLFF.

This clonotype was counted ten times or more. The chain couples TRBV6-2 or TRBV6-3 to TRBJ1-1; no reliable D call. This CDR3 contains 15 residues. The V and J ends lost 2 bases and 3 bases respectively, with 13 bases between them. The germline V gene encodes CDR1 MNHEY and CDR2 SVGEGT. CDR3 sequence (DNA): TGTGCCAGCAGTTACAGGGAGACGGCGGACACTGAAGCTTTCTTT. Protein sequence: CASSYRETADTEAFF.

This clonotype was seen a few times. Here the CDR3 reads CASTEGTSGSSHNEQFF. The CDR3 region has the DNA TGTGCCAGCACCGAGGGGACTAGCGGGAGTTCCCACAATGAGCAGTTCTTC. The chain links TRBV6-2 or TRBV6-3 to TRBJ2-1, with 14 bases aligning to TRBD2. CDR1 and CDR2 from the germline V gene are MNHEY and SVGEGT. This CDR3 has 17 residues. Trimming removed 7 bases from V and 5 bases from J; junction bases left unmatched: 10.

About this clonotype: A read error is possible here, since a much larger clone lies one base away. V and J are TRBV29-1 and TRBJ2-7; tentatively, D is TRBD2 (6 bases). Germline CDR1 is SQVTM and CDR2 is ANQGSEA. Trimming pared 0 bases from V and 9 bases from J, leaving 18 bases between. This CDR3 spans 14 amino acids. Written as DNA, the CDR3 is TGCAGCGTTGAAGATTCATCGGGAGTATGGGGGCAGTACTTC. It codes for CSVEDSSGVWGQYF.

The V gene is TRBV6-1, the J gene TRBJ1-1; 9 bases match TRBD1. Germline loops: CDR1 MNHNS, CDR2 SASEGT. The CDR3 is made up of 14 amino acids. The ends lost 7 bases at V and 4 bases at J; junction bases unmatched: 7. CDR3 protein: CASKNRGQGTEAFF. For the CDR3, the DNA is TGTGCCAGCAAGAACAGGGGGCAGGGCACTGAAGCTTTCTTT.

The rearrangement joins TRBV7-3 to TRBJ2-1; TRBD1 might be the D (6 bases). The CDR3 is 13 amino acids. CDR1 and CDR2 from the germline V gene are SGHTA and FQGTGA. Trimming took off 8 bases at V and 7 bases at J, with 15 bases between the two ends. CDR3 sequence: CASSHRAENEQFF. The DNA for the CDR3 is TGTGCCAGCTCCCACAGGGCGGAGAATGAGCAGTTCTTC.

The chain joins TRBV20-1 to TRBJ1-2, with D unclear. The V end was cut by 1 base, the J end by 4 bases, with 10 bases between. The germline V gene encodes CDR1 DFQATT and CDR2 SNEGSKA (reference sequence). The CDR3 is 13 amino acids. CDR3 loop: CSARVLLSYGYTF. CDR3 in DNA: TGCAGTGCTAGAGTTCTCCTAAGCTATGGCTACACCTTC.

The gene calls are TRBV11-2 and TRBJ2-6, with 7 bases identical to TRBD2. Germline V gene data show CDR1 as SGHAT and CDR2 as FQNNGV. This CDR3 contains 18 residues. V trimming: 5 bases; J trimming: 2 bases; junction bases outside the gene matches: 12. The CDR3 spells CASSQNGGRAAGANVLTF. CDR3 in DNA: TGTGCCAGCAGCCAGAACGGGGGGAGGGCTGCTGGGGCCAACGTCCTGACTTTC. The whole variable domain, filled in from reference TRBV11-2 and TRBJ2-6, reads EAGVAQSPRYKIIEKRQSVAFWCNPISGHATLYWYQQILGQGPKLLIQFQNNGVVDDSQLPKDRFSAERLKGVDSTLKIQPAKLEDSAVYLCASSQNGGRAAGANVLTFGAGSRLTVL.

Worth noting for this clonotype: The junction differs from germline at one of its ends, possibly a read error. The chain carries TRBV7-9 and TRBJ2-7, with D possibly called TRBD1 or TRBD2 (5 bases each). The CDR3 is 14 residues long. CDR1 is SEHNR, CDR2 FQNEAQ, per germline (reference sequence). The CDR3 spells CASSQVGTSYEQYF. Written as DNA, the CDR3 is TGCGCCAGCAGCCAAGTCGGGACCTCCTACGAGCAGTACTTC.

The sample holds a few counts of this clonotype. The gene calls are TRBV11-1 and TRBJ1-4; 8 nucleotides align to TRBD1. The CDR3 consists of 13 residues. The V and J ends lost 4 bases and 8 bases, in that order; junction bases with no gene match: 3. CDR1 is SGHAT, CDR2 FQDESV, per germline (reference sequence). The CDR3 region is CASSWGQDEKLFF. CDR3 nucleotide sequence: TGTGCCAGCAGCTGGGGACAGGACGAAAAACTGTTTTTT.